These 17 T cell receptor beta chains share one sample of origin, sequenced in a study of CD8+ T cells in alopecia areata (dated by TCRdb to 2016 to 2019). The protocol used for the library was the immunoSEQ multiplex PCR assay. To provide template for TCR sequencing, every sample had RNA extracted and reverse transcribed into cDNA. This immuneACCESS table, as held by TCRdb, lists in-frame sequences with V and J called but not all clones. Of the missing ones, under half trace to an unresolved V gene in checked studies; the others have no known cause. The sample has some 170,000 clones on record, around 58% of them singletons. 16% of the sample is in the top ten clones. According to the study, the label for this sample's treatment or condition signals: oral pan-JAK inhibitor, 5-10 mg twice daily. The material sequenced was CD4+ T cells sorted from blood, taken at approximately week 56, from a patient treated with tofacitinib. The receptors here all came from a human donor with alopecia areata.

The chain combines TRBV19 with TRBJ2-2, with D possibly TRBD1 on 5 matching bases. Per germline, CDR1 LNHDA and CDR2 SQIVND (reference sequence). This CDR3 has 16 amino acids. Trimming shortened V by 10 bases and J by 4 bases, and 22 bases separated the two germline ends. In DNA form, the CDR3 reads TGTGCCACCCACTCTGGGGCAGCCCAGGGCACCGGGGAGCTGTTTTTT. Its translation: CATHSGAAQGTGELFF.

The chain carries TRBV2 and TRBJ2-1; no reliable D call. CDR3 size: 13 residues. Trimming took off 6 bases at V and 10 bases at J, with 16 bases between the two ends. Germline assignment: CDR1 SNHLY and CDR2 FYNNEI. CDR3: CASSHLEVVEQFF. CDR3 bases: TGTGCCAGCAGCCATCTTGAGGTTGTGGAGCAGTTCTTC.

The rearrangement uses TRBV29-1 and TRBJ1-2, with no clear D. Trimming pared 4 bases from V and 0 bases from J, leaving 9 bases between. Germline V gives CDR1 SQVTM, CDR2 ANQGSEA. The CDR3 loop spans 13 amino acids. The CDR3 DNA reads TGCAGCGTTGTACCGGGAACTAACTATGGCTACACCTTC. Encoded protein: CSVVPGTNYGYTF.

V gene TRBV18 combines with J gene TRBJ1-6; D gene unclear. CDR1 and CDR2 from the germline V gene are KGHSH and LQKENI. The CDR3 covers 14 residues. The V end lost 2 bases, the J end lost 7 bases, and 9 bases lay between the germline ends. CDR3 nucleotide sequence: TGTGCCAGCTCACCATCGCCTACCAATTCACCCCTCCACTTT. It encodes CASSPSPTNSPLHF.

V and J are TRBV4-1 and TRBJ2-2; D gene uncertain. Trimming took off 1 base at V and 6 bases at J, with 18 bases between the two ends. CDR3 size: 17 residues. Germline loops: CDR1 MGHRA, CDR2 YSYEKL. CDR3 sequence reads: CASSQVVRAGEAGELFF. CDR3 coding DNA: TGCGCCAGCAGCCAAGTAGTTAGGGCTGGCGAGGCCGGGGAGCTGTTTTTT.

There are a few counts of this clone. CDR3 nucleotides: TGCGCCAGCGGAGTATCGGGAGTCTACAATGAGCAGTTCTTC. This gives the protein CASGVSGVYNEQFF. The chain is built from TRBV4-1 and TRBJ2-1; D is perhaps TRBD2 (6 bases). From germline, CDR1 is MGHRA and CDR2 YSYEKL. The CDR3 is made up of 14 amino acids. The V end lost 8 bases, the J end lost 3 bases, and 14 bases lay between the germline ends.

The chain employs TRBV18 and TRBJ1-2; D is undetermined. Trimming took off 4 bases at V and 8 bases at J, with 17 bases between the two ends. Germline-derived CDR1 and CDR2 are KGHSH and LQKENI. The CDR3 is 14 amino acids. CDR3 sequence: CASSLFNSGLGYTF. The CDR3 region has the DNA TGTGCCAGCTCACTTTTCAACAGCGGATTGGGCTACACCTTC. Drawing the rest from reference TRBV18 and TRBJ1-2, the complete variable domain is NAGVMQNPRHLVRRRGQEARLRCSPMKGHSHVYWYRQLPEEGLKFMVYLQKENIIDESGMPKERFSAEFPKEGPSILRIQQVVRGDSAAYFCASSLFNSGLGYTFGSGTRLTVV.

The chain recombines TRBV5-1 with TRBJ1-1, with 9 bases that match TRBD1. The CDR3 consists of 15 residues. The trim removed 4 bases at V and 4 bases at J, leaving 8 bases unmatched. The V gene's germline CDR1 is SGHRS and CDR2 YFSETQ. The CDR3 region is CASSVTGGRSTEAFF. The DNA of the CDR3 is TGCGCCAGCAGCGTTACAGGGGGCCGGAGCACTGAAGCTTTCTTT.

The chain recombines TRBV4-1 with TRBJ2-3, with D unresolved. V gave up 3 bases and J gave up 2 bases, with 12 bases separating them. CDR3 length: 15 amino acids. CDR1 is MGHRA and CDR2 is YSYEKL in the germline V gene. The CDR3 nucleotides read TGCGCCAGCAGCCACAGACCTACCCACACAGATACGCAGTATTTT. It specifies CASSHRPTHTDTQYF.

V is TRBV29-1 and J is TRBJ1-2; D is ambiguous. Per germline, CDR1 SQVTM and CDR2 ANQGSEA. This CDR3 spans 14 amino acids. Trimming stripped 4 bases from V and 8 bases from J, with 20 bases between. The CDR3 DNA is TGCAGCGTTGGCGGCCCACAGTTCGAAGGGGGCTACACCTTC. Protein sequence: CSVGGPQFEGGYTF.

The chain recombines TRBV9 with TRBJ1-2, with TRBD1 identical over 7 bases. Germline V gives CDR1 SGDLS, CDR2 YYNGEE. Trimming cost V 3 bases and J 0 bases; bases outside gene matches: 8. This CDR3 spans 16 amino acids. CDR3 nucleotides: TGTGCCAGCAGCGCCCAGGGGGGCGGAGCTAACTATGGCTACACCTTC. Residues: CASSAQGGGANYGYTF.

As concerns this clone: The same CDR3 is also encoded by other DNA sequences in this sample. This chain uses TRBV5-1 with TRBJ1-6; D might be TRBD1 (5 bases). The CDR3 covers 15 residues. The V and J ends lost 0 bases and 10 bases respectively, with 14 bases between them. Germline V gene sequence: CDR1 SGHRS, CDR2 YFSETQ. The chain's CDR3 is CASSLVGDGRSPLHF. The DNA for the CDR3 is TGCGCCAGCAGCTTGGTGGGGGACGGCAGGTCACCCCTCCACTTT. The whole variable domain, filled in from reference TRBV5-1 and TRBJ1-6, reads KAGVTQTPRYLIKTRGQQVTLSCSPISGHRSVSWYQQTPGQGLQFLFEYFSETQRNKGNFPGRFSGRQFSNSRSEMNVSTLELGDSALYLCASSLVGDGRSPLHFGNGTRLTVT.

This chain connects TRBV4-1 to TRBJ2-5; tentative D call: TRBD2 (6 bases). This CDR3 has 18 amino acids. The germline V gene encodes CDR1 MGHRA and CDR2 YSYEKL. Trimming stripped 0 bases from V and 1 base from J, with 18 bases between. CDR3 loop: CASSQEYQGLTPQETQYF. The CDR3, as DNA: TGCGCCAGCAGCCAAGAGTATCAGGGACTCACCCCCCAAGAGACCCAGTACTTC.

V gene TRBV4-1 combines with J gene TRBJ1-3; a weak D match, TRBD1 (6 bases). Deletions cut 1 base from V and 0 bases from J, with 13 bases between. Germline V gene data show CDR1 as MGHRA and CDR2 as YSYEKL. The CDR3 has 17 amino acids. The chain's CDR3 is CASSQVRGTLSGNTIYF. CDR3 DNA: TGCGCCAGCAGCCAAGTCCGGGGGACACTCTCTGGAAACACCATATATTTT.

This clone was seen only once. This rearrangement joins TRBV4-1 to TRBJ2-1; 8 bases are shared with TRBD1. V gave up 1 base and J gave up 5 bases; unmatched junction bases: 4. Germline CDR1 reads MGHRA; CDR2 reads YSYEKL. The CDR3 consists of 15 residues. As DNA, the CDR3 is TGCGCCAGCAGCCAAGTGGGGACAGGTAACAATGAGCAGTTCTTC. This codes for CASSQVGTGNNEQFF.

The genes are TRBV5-6 and TRBJ1-5, with no clear D. Looked up from germline, CDR1 is SGHDT and CDR2 is YYEEEE. The CDR3 runs to 12 residues. V was trimmed by 4 bases and J by 9 bases, leaving 11 bases between them. DNA for the CDR3: TGTGCCAGCAGCGCGTCGCCGGGGCCCCAGCATTTT. Residues: CASSASPGPQHF.

V gene TRBV5-1 combines with J gene TRBJ2-3; 10 nucleotides agree with TRBD2. Germline CDR1 SGHRS, CDR2 YFSETQ. This CDR3 comprises 15 residues. The J segment lost 3 bases and the V segment lost 4 bases, leaving 5 bases of the junction unmatched. The CDR3 nucleotides read TGCGCCAGCAGCCCCGGACTAGCGGCGACAGATACGCAGTATTTT. Its translation: CASSPGLAATDTQYF.